Described below is a single T cell receptor beta chain sequence and its context. Antigen: not known. This entry belongs to a study of shared clonotypes between healthy human individuals. Study-wide results and limits: Blood was the only sampled material, and tissue repertoires likely differ.

Assay: immunoSEQ multiplex PCR; the TCRdb copy retains only in-frame clones and omits some. Of approximately 2.5 million clones listed, approximately 92% are singletons. The sequence was collected from a man aged 18 to 30 in good health. The specimen was naive CD4+ T cells sorted from blood. The subset denotes: CD45RA+ positively selected.

The CDR3 region is CASMLNSPLHF. CDR3 coding DNA: TGTGCCAGCATGCTGAATTCACCCCTCCACTTT. This sequence joins TRBV6-5 and TRBJ1-6; D remains ambiguous. CDR3 length: 11 amino acids. V dropped 7 bases and J dropped 7 bases, with 5 bases sitting between them. The V gene's germline CDR1 is MNHEY and CDR2 SVGAGI.